This TCR beta chain was documented in a study of radiotherapy plus CTLA-4 blockade in lung cancer (dated by TCRdb to the late 2010s). Broadly, across the study: Among the enrolled patients, about 19% had an objective response, and around 31% reached disease control.

Libraries were made using the immunoSEQ multiplex PCR assay. TCRdb re-hosts the immuneACCESS table, in-frame sequences only. Its copies lack some clones; in the studies checked, an unresolved V gene accounts for under half of them, and the cause for the rest is not known. The sample records tens of thousands of clones, 70% to 80% of which are singletons. The ten biggest clones cover 7.5% to 8% of the sample. Focal radiation therapy combined with CTLA-4 blockade (ipilimumab) was tested in patients with chemo-refractory metastatic non-small-cell lung cancer. General study outcomes and caveats: Early dynamic changes in blood T cell clones, together with increased serum interferon-beta after radiation, were reported as the strongest predictors of response. After treatment with radiotherapy and ipilimumab, TCR clones that came from tumors expanded in the peripheral blood.

The CDR3 sequence holds 14 residues, the cysteine and phenylalanine included. The CDR3 DNA has 42 bases and is translated from base 1. V and J are trimmed by 4 bases and 6 bases, and the gene matches miss 4 bases of the junction. The germline V gene supplies CDR1 SGDLS and CDR2 YYNGEE. In the case of this clone: Its binding antigen is unknown. There are no base qualities to consult, and no much larger clone falls within one base.

In this chain, TRBV9 is recombined with TRBJ1-4, with 9 junctional bases fitting TRBD1. The TCR was taken from a human donor with non-small cell lung cancer who had stable disease on radiotherapy plus ipilimumab. Source: peripheral blood, taken from a patient treated with radiotherapy plus ipilimumab. The CDR3 amino acid sequence is: CASSPGTGYEKLFF. The nucleotide sequence is given as TGTGCCAGCAGCCCGGGGACAGGGTATGAAAAACTGTTTTTT.